The clone carrying this TCR beta chain was detected once. What it recognizes is unknown. This sample was included in a study of molecular identifiers for immune sequencing clone quantification. Study-level results: With a barcode shared among identical TCR molecules, highly expanded clone sizes could be underestimated. Spiked Jurkat TCR RNA equivalent to one cell reportedly surfaced among roughly 1 million naive cells. The share of molecules held by clones above 20 RNA copies was over 99% in effector cells and under 1% in naive cells.

TCRdb processed the PCR reads anew with MiXCR; each CDR3 protein has one entry. The sample lists 250,000 to 400,000 distinct CDR3 sequences; about 21% were seen once. Sample: naive CD8+ T cells from blood, with Jurkat cell RNA spiked in. Subset of the sample: FACS-sorted CD8+CD4-CCR7+CD45RA+ naive T cells. This receptor was identified in a human donor in good health. Some libraries in this study had Jurkat cell RNA spiked in.

CDR3 residues: CASSTPPPYEQYF. DNA for the CDR3: TGTGCCAGCAGTACCCCCCCCCCGTACGAGCAGTACTTC. J is TRBJ2-7 and V is TRBV12-3 or TRBV12-4; no clear D gene. The CDR3 loop spans 13 amino acids. V lost 5 bases, J lost 4 bases, and 12 bases lay in between.